A selection of T cell receptor beta chains follows, all from one sample in a study of cytomegalovirus exposure and HLA in healthy donors. Repertoires were generated with immunoSEQ multiplex PCR, while TCRdb's copy carries only in-frame clones and drops some. This table holds tens of thousands of clones, around 94% found once. What was sequenced was PBMCs. These receptors all stem from a man aged 18-30 years in good health and CMV-seronegative. The CDR3 runs from the conserved cysteine through the conserved F or W. Each record gives: V gene, J gene, D gene, clone size, CDR3 DNA, CDR3 protein. A D gene is named only where the DNA matches it firmly. Part of the rows lack a size; the others show once, few, many or a class for expanded clones.

TRBV6-4	TRBJ2-7	-	-	TGTGCCAGCAGTGACTCGAGAAGTAGTCCGTCTATAAACGACTACGAGCAGTACTTC	CASSDSRSSPSINDYEQYF
TRBV6-1	TRBJ1-4	TRBD1	-	TGTGCCAGCAGTGAAGCCCAGGGGGCGCCTGATGAAAAACTGTTTTTT	CASSEAQGAPDEKLFF
TRBV4-3	TRBJ1-5	-	-	TGCGCCAGCAGCCAAGGAGGGAGCAATCAGCCCCAGCATTTT	CASSQGGSNQPQHF
TRBV5-1	TRBJ1-4	TRBD1	-	TGCGCCAGCAGCGGGGGACAGGGAGGAAAACTGTTTTTT	CASSGGQGGKLFF
TRBV5-1	TRBJ1-1	-	-	TGCGCCAGCAGCTTTGGTTTAAGCGTGGGAGCTTTCTTT	CASSFGLSVGAFF
TRBV30	TRBJ1-3	-	-	TGTGCCTGGGGCGGGGTCACCTCTGGAAACACCATATATTTT	CAWGGVTSGNTIYF
TRBV6-5	TRBJ1-1	-	-	TGTGCCAGCAGTTACTCGGCCAGGGGCGAAGCTTTCTTT	CASSYSARGEAFF
TRBV6-5	TRBJ1-2	TRBD1	-	TGTGCCAGCAGTACGGGACAGGGGGCGCGGGGCTACACCTTC	CASSTGQGARGYTF
TRBV15	TRBJ2-2	TRBD1	-	TGTGCCACCAGCAGAGTCCAGGGGGCGGCCGGGGAGCTGTTTTTT	CATSRVQGAAGELFF
TRBV2	TRBJ2-2	TRBD1	-	TGTGCCAGCAACCGACAGGGTGGGAACACCGGGGAGCTGTTTTTT	CASNRQGGNTGELFF
TRBV27	TRBJ2-1	TRBD2	-	TGTGCCAGCAGTTTTAGGACTAGCTGGGGGGTAGAGTCCTACAATGAGCAGTTCTTC	CASSFRTSWGVESYNEQFF
TRBV19	TRBJ1-1	-	-	TGTGCCAGTAGTATCGGGGGGGGTGAGACTGAAGCTTTCTTT	CASSIGGGETEAFF
TRBV10-2	TRBJ2-5	-	-	TGCGCCAGCAGGGACAGATACGGGGAGACCCAGTACTTC	CASRDRYGETQYF
TRBV2	TRBJ2-1	-	-	TGTGCCAGCAGTGAGTGGGGTCCTGGTCGGGGTGAGCAGTTCTTC	CASSEWGPGRGEQFF
TRBV25-1	TRBJ1-3	-	-	TGTGCCAGCAGTGAATTTTTCGGGTCTTACTCTGGAAACACCATATATTTT	CASSEFFGSYSGNTIYF
TRBV15	TRBJ2-1	TRBD1	-	TGTGCCACCAGCAGAGCCGGGACAGTCCGAGAGGGGTTCTTC	CATSRAGTVREGFF
TRBV4-1	TRBJ1-1	-	-	TGCGCCAGCAGCCAGGGTCGGGGTAGAGGGAAGAATGGGAACACTGAAGCTTTCTTT	CASSQGRGRGKNGNTEAFF
TRBV4-2	TRBJ1-2	TRBD1	-	TGTGCCAGCAACCAAGGCTTTTCGACAGGGAGGTACTATGGCTACACCTTC	CASNQGFSTGRYYGYTF
TRBV4-1	TRBJ1-5	-	-	TGCGCCAGCAGCCGGGCGGGGTCCGGGGGCAATCAGCCCCAGCATTTT	CASSRAGSGGNQPQHF
TRBV6-5	TRBJ1-2	-	-	TGTGCCAGCAGTTACTCGGCGGCGGGGGGCTACACCTTC	CASSYSAAGGYTF
TRBV4-2	TRBJ2-7	TRBD1	-	TGTGCCAGCAGCCAAGGACAGGGAACCTACGAGCAGTACTTC	CASSQGQGTYEQYF
TRBV6-1	TRBJ2-7	TRBD2	-	TGTGCCAGCGGATGGGGCGGGAGTCCCTACGAGCAGTACTTC	CASGWGGSPYEQYF
TRBV30	TRBJ2-7	-	-	TGTGCCTGGAGCTTTAGCACCAACTCCTACGAGCAGTACTTC	CAWSFSTNSYEQYF
TRBV2	TRBJ2-3	-	once	TGTGCCAGCACCAAAGAGGGGGATACCTTTTTGGCAGATACGCAGTATTTT	CASTKEGDTFLADTQYF
TRBV29-1	TRBJ1-1	-	-	TGCAGCCTTTCAAGGGGATTGAACACTGAAGCTTTCTTT	CSLSRGLNTEAFF
TRBV7-7	TRBJ2-3	-	-	TGTGCTAGCAGCCCCATGAGGGGGGGCGCTGGGGATACGCAGTATTTT	CASSPMRGGAGDTQYF
TRBV11-2	TRBJ2-1	-	-	TGTGCCAGCAGCTTAGGTCCCCGGGAGCAGTTCTTC	CASSLGPREQFF
TRBV10-3	TRBJ2-7	TRBD1	-	TGTGCCATCATGGGTCGGGACAGGAGCTCCTACGAGCAGTACTTC	CAIMGRDRSSYEQYF
TRBV2	TRBJ1-1	-	-	TGTGCCAACCACGGACAGCCGAACACTGAAGCTTTCTTT	CANHGQPNTEAFF
TRBV5-1	TRBJ2-1	TRBD2	-	TGCGCCAGCAGACTTGAGGGACTAGCGGGAGGGTCGATCATGGGGCGGCAGTTCTTC	CASRLEGLAGGSIMGRQFF
TRBV4-1	TRBJ2-7	TRBD2	-	TGCGCCAGCAGCCTCGGACTAGCGGGGTCCTCCTACGAGCAGTACTTC	CASSLGLAGSSYEQYF
TRBV29-1	TRBJ1-4	TRBD1	-	TGCAGCTTCGGACAGGGGGCTAATGAAAAACTGTTTTTT	CSFGQGANEKLFF
TRBV7-9	TRBJ2-7	TRBD2	-	TGTGCCAGCAGCTTTGGCGGGGGAGCCTACGAGCAGTACTTC	CASSFGGGAYEQYF
TRBV2	TRBJ1-5	-	-	TGTGCCAGCAGATCACAGGGCGTGAGTCAGCCCCAGCATTTT	CASRSQGVSQPQHF
TRBV5-1	TRBJ2-3	-	-	TGCGCCAGCAGCCTCGGGCGCAGGGTCGGGTTTACAGATACGCAGTATTTT	CASSLGRRVGFTDTQYF
TRBV5-1	TRBJ1-6	-	-	TGCGCCAGCAGCCCAATGACAGGCTTTAATTCACCCCTCCACTTT	CASSPMTGFNSPLHF
TRBV5-6	TRBJ2-3	TRBD2	-	TGTGCCAGCAGCTTGGGGCCGGGACTAGCGGGGACAGATACGCAGTATTTT	CASSLGPGLAGTDTQYF
TRBV7-2	TRBJ2-3	TRBD2	-	TGTGCCAGCAGCTTATGGTCGGGAGGGTACACAGATACGCAGTATTTT	CASSLWSGGYTDTQYF
TRBV10-3	TRBJ2-1	-	-	TGTGCCATCAGGGAGAGGGAGCGATCGGAGCAGTTCTTC	CAIRERERSEQFF
TRBV6-6	TRBJ1-6	-	-	TGTGCCAGCACCTTCCAGGAGGGCCGCTATAATTCACCCCTCCACTTT	CASTFQEGRYNSPLHF
TRBV7-9	TRBJ2-2	TRBD1	-	TGTGCCAGCGGGACAGGGAACACCGGGGAGCTGTTTTTT	CASGTGNTGELFF
TRBV6-5	TRBJ2-7	-	-	TGTGCCAGCAGTTACTCTTTCAGGGGCTCCTACGAGCAGTACTTC	CASSYSFRGSYEQYF
TRBV6-5	TRBJ2-7	TRBD2	-	TGTGCCAGCAGAACGGGGGGAGTTCGGAACGAGCAGTACTTC	CASRTGGVRNEQYF